A single sample is the source of the 10 T cell receptor beta chains below, sequenced in a study of technical replicates of blood from a handful of donors. The protocol was immunoSEQ multiplex PCR, while the TCRdb copy is restricted to in-frame clones and leaves out a portion. The sample has about 54,000 clones, roughly 94% seen once. The sequencing sample was made of T cells isolated from PBMCs. These receptors came from a human donor in good health.

This chain uses TRBV29-1 with TRBJ2-5; possibly TRBD1 for D (6 bases). Deletions cut 3 bases from V and 7 bases from J, with 15 bases between. The CDR3 runs to 13 residues. Germline assignment: CDR1 SQVTM and CDR2 ANQGSEA. The CDR3 DNA follows: TGCAGCGTTGACGGTCAGGGCAGGGGGACCCAGTACTTC. Its translation is CSVDGQGRGTQYF.

The rearrangement joins TRBV6-5 to TRBJ1-1; D is uncertain. Trimming shortened V by 6 bases and J by 0 bases, and 8 bases separated the two germline ends. CDR1 and CDR2 from the germline V gene are MNHEY and SVGAGI. There are 13 residues in the CDR3. The chain's CDR3 is CASSPQMNTEAFF. In DNA, the CDR3 is TGTGCCAGCAGCCCTCAGATGAACACTGAAGCTTTCTTT.

V and J are TRBV5-6 and TRBJ1-5; D is uncertain. Germline CDR1 SGHDT, CDR2 YYEEEE. CDR3 length: 14 amino acids. V shed 0 bases and J shed 0 bases, with 4 bases lying between them. The CDR3 is CASSLGASNQPQHF. CDR3 sequence (DNA): TGTGCCAGCAGCTTGGGCGCTAGCAATCAGCCCCAGCATTTT.

This chain uses TRBV13 with TRBJ1-2, with 7 bases fitting TRBD1. This CDR3 contains 15 residues. Germline CDR1 is PRHDT and CDR2 is FYEKMQ (reference sequence). Germline trimming cut 1 base from V and 5 bases from J; bases unmatched to any gene: 7. CDR3 loop: CASSLDRGFEYGYTF. The DNA for the CDR3 is TGTGCCAGCAGCTTAGACAGGGGCTTCGAATATGGCTACACCTTC. Full variable domain (outside the CDR3, taken from reference TRBV13 and TRBJ1-2): AAGVIQSPRHLIKEKRETATLKCYPIPRHDTVYWYQQGPGQDPQFLISFYEKMQSDKGSIPDRFSAQQFSDYHSELNMSSLELGDSALYFCASSLDRGFEYGYTFGSGTRLTVV.

This chain connects TRBV28 to TRBJ2-3, with D perhaps TRBD2 (7 bases). Germline CDR1 reads MDHEN; CDR2 reads SYDVKM. Trimming left V 5 bases short and J 5 bases short, with 14 bases between. This CDR3 contains 14 residues. The CDR3 coding sequence is TGTGCCAGCAGTCGAGGGGGAGGGGGAGATACGCAGTATTTT. This gives the protein CASSRGGGGDTQYF.

This rearrangement joins TRBV18 to TRBJ1-5; D is possibly TRBD1 (5 bases). V gave up 4 bases and J gave up 2 bases, with 9 bases separating them. Germline V gene sequence: CDR1 KGHSH, CDR2 LQKENI. This CDR3 contains 14 residues. This CDR3 reads CASSLREGNQPQHF. DNA for the CDR3: TGTGCCAGCTCACTCAGGGAGGGCAATCAGCCCCAGCATTTT.

The V and J genes are TRBV7-3 and TRBJ1-1; 8 bases match TRBD1. Trimming at V came to 3 bases and at J to 4 bases, leaving 7 bases not matched to a gene. Germline V gene lookup returns CDR1 SGHTA and CDR2 FQGTGA. CDR3 size: 15 residues. CDR3 sequence: CASSFSTGAATEAFF. CDR3 bases: TGTGCCAGCAGCTTCTCGACAGGGGCAGCCACTGAAGCTTTCTTT.

The chain carries TRBV5-1 and TRBJ2-1; TRBD1 matches 10 bases. Losses at the gene ends were 0 bases for V and 6 bases for J; bases not matched to a gene: 3. The CDR3 has 15 amino acids. CDR1 and CDR2 from the germline V gene are SGHRS and YFSETQ. CDR3 sequence: CASSLVGQGFNEQFF. The CDR3 nucleotides read TGCGCCAGCAGCTTGGTGGGACAGGGGTTCAATGAGCAGTTCTTC.

The genes are TRBV5-1 and TRBJ1-1, with a possible D match to TRBD1 (5 bases). In germline, CDR1 is SGHRS, CDR2 YFSETQ. The CDR3 contains 14 residues. V was clipped by 1 base and J by 4 bases, with 11 bases between them. CDR3 residues: CASSLPGSSTEAFF. The CDR3 bases are TGCGCCAGCAGCTTGCCAGGGTCGAGCACTGAAGCTTTCTTT.

The rearrangement joins TRBV18 to TRBJ2-7; 8 bases line up with TRBD1. Germline V gives CDR1 KGHSH, CDR2 LQKENI. The CDR3 runs to 14 residues. Trimming removed 3 bases from V and 2 bases from J; junction bases left unmatched: 3. CDR3 sequence (DNA): TGTGCCAGCTCACCTACAGGGGGAACCTACGAGCAGTACTTC. Amino acid sequence: CASSPTGGTYEQYF.